This T cell receptor beta chain was sequenced in a study of CD8 T cells in ankylosing spondylitis. TCRdb re-called the 5' RACE reads through MiXCR, storing one row per CDR3 protein. The table lists about 340,000 distinct CDR3 sequences, approximately 20% of them singletons. This clonotype turned up a few times. V was cut by 1 base and J by 6 bases, with 16 bases left in between. The CDR3 is 16 amino acids. Germline V lookup: CDR1 SGHTA, CDR2 FQGNSA. The chain employs TRBV7-2 and TRBJ2-1; no clear D gene. Sequencing was performed on blood, either unsorted or a sorted T cell fraction (not recorded which). The receptor was derived from a male donor with ankylosing spondylitis or in good health (not recorded which). CDR3 DNA: TGTGCCAGCAGCTTAGGAATGGTCTCGCCAGGCAATGAGCAGTTCTTC. Translation: CASSLGMVSPGNEQFF.